Listed below are T cell receptor beta chains from one sample, sequenced in a study of blood T cell repertoires in COVID-19. The data were produced by immunoSEQ multiplex PCR, yet TCRdb's version contains in-frame clones alone and is incomplete. Of roughly 350,000 clones listed, around 87% were seen once; the top ten hold about 10%. Specimen: peripheral blood. The receptor source for this set is a woman in her twenties or thirties with COVID-19, enrolled during active disease. The CDR3 runs from the conserved cysteine through the conserved F or W. Each record gives: clone size, J gene, D gene, V gene, CDR3 protein, CDR3 DNA. D genes are given only for firm matches. Size is omitted from some rows. Given values are once, few, many or a class for expanded clones.

. | TRBJ2-1 | TRBD1 | TRBV4-1 | CASSPVPGQGNEQFF | TGCGCCAGCAGCCCCGTCCCGGGACAGGGCAATGAGCAGTTCTTC
. | TRBJ1-4 | TRBD1 | TRBV6-6 | CASRPTGRINEKLFF | TGTGCCAGCAGGCCGACAGGGCGGATTAATGAAAAACTGTTTTTT
. | TRBJ2-7 | . | TRBV6-2/TRBV6-3 | CASSRRGGQGAYEQYF | TGTGCCAGCAGCCGACGGGGGGGACAGGGTGCCTACGAGCAGTACTTC
. | TRBJ2-2 | . | TRBV27 | CATTDYTGELFF | TGTGCCACAACTGATTACACCGGGGAGCTGTTTTTT
. | TRBJ2-1 | TRBD1 | TRBV11-3 | CASSSDGTEEQFF | TGTGCCAGCAGCTCTGACGGGACAGAAGAGCAGTTCTTC
. | TRBJ2-7 | . | TRBV12-3/TRBV12-4 | CASSLLAEQYF | TGTGCCAGCAGTTTATTGGCCGAGCAGTACTTC
. | TRBJ1-5 | TRBD1 | TRBV6-2/TRBV6-3 | CASSRFTGGFQPQHF | TGTGCCAGCAGTCGCTTTACAGGGGGTTTTCAGCCCCAGCATTTT
few | TRBJ2-3 | TRBD2 | TRBV27 | CASSSGRLAGIDTQYF | TGTGCCAGCAGTTCGGGGAGGCTAGCGGGAATAGATACGCAGTATTTT
. | TRBJ2-7 | TRBD1 | TRBV12-3/TRBV12-4 | CASSPPGGYEQYF | TGTGCCAGCAGTCCCCCAGGGGGCTACGAGCAGTACTTC
. | TRBJ2-1 | TRBD2 | TRBV20-1 | CSASRAGRNEQFF | TGCAGTGCTAGTAGAGCGGGACGCAATGAGCAGTTCTTC
few | TRBJ2-7 | TRBD1 | TRBV7-9 | CASTNGGQGSSYEQYF | TGTGCCAGCACCAACGGTGGACAGGGGAGCTCCTACGAGCAGTACTTC
. | TRBJ2-1 | TRBD2 | TRBV2 | CASRAPGLAGGNEQFF | TGTGCCAGCAGGGCCCCTGGACTAGCGGGGGGGAATGAGCAGTTCTTC
. | TRBJ1-5 | . | TRBV6-5 | CASSRQNSNQPQHF | TGTGCCAGCAGTAGACAGAATAGCAATCAGCCCCAGCATTTT
. | TRBJ2-5 | TRBD2 | TRBV4-1 | CASSQDGLAGETQYF | TGCGCCAGCAGCCAAGATGGACTAGCGGGAGAGACCCAGTACTTC
. | TRBJ2-2 | TRBD1 | TRBV28 | CASLRDSRNTGELFF | TGTGCCAGCCTCAGGGACAGCCGAAACACCGGGGAGCTGTTTTTT
. | TRBJ1-5 | TRBD1 | TRBV30 | CAWSAPGTGLYSNQPQHF | TGTGCCTGGAGTGCCCCGGGGACAGGGCTTTATAGCAATCAGCCCCAGCATTTT
. | TRBJ2-5 | . | TRBV29-1 | CSVDRNRVLGETQYF | TGCAGCGTTGACCGCAACAGGGTCCTCGGGGAGACCCAGTACTTC
. | TRBJ1-6 | . | TRBV9 | CASSQGNYNSPLHF | TGTGCCAGCAGCCAGGGGAACTATAATTCACCCCTCCACTTT
. | TRBJ2-7 | TRBD2 | TRBV6-5 | CASSPRAGGSYEQYF | TGTGCCAGCAGCCCCCGGGCGGGAGGTAGCTACGAGCAGTACTTC
. | TRBJ2-7 | TRBD1 | TRBV5-1 | CASSSRTGGTYEQYF | TGCGCCAGCAGCTCCCGGACAGGGGGCACGTACGAGCAGTACTTC
. | TRBJ2-1 | . | TRBV4-1 | CASSQDLASSVNEQFF | TGCGCCAGCAGCCAAGATCTGGCTAGCTCCGTCAATGAGCAGTTCTTC
. | TRBJ2-1 | TRBD2 | TRBV24-1 | CATSEPGTSGDEQFF | TGTGCCACCAGTGAGCCCGGGACTAGCGGCGATGAGCAGTTCTTC
. | TRBJ2-3 | . | TRBV5-1 | CASSLQGTDTQYF | TGCGCCAGCAGCTTACAGGGCACAGATACGCAGTATTTT
few | TRBJ2-7 | TRBD1 | TRBV6-1 | CASSEAGTVTYEQYF | TGTGCCAGCAGTGAAGCTGGGACAGTGACCTACGAGCAGTACTTC
. | TRBJ1-1 | . | TRBV3-1/TRBV3-2 | CASSLNRDTEAFF | TGTGCCAGCAGCCTCAACAGGGACACTGAAGCTTTCTTT
. | TRBJ2-1 | TRBD2 | TRBV19 | CASSSPGTSVYNEQFF | TGTGCCAGTAGTTCGCCCGGGACTAGCGTATACAATGAGCAGTTCTTC
. | TRBJ1-4 | . | TRBV6-2/TRBV6-3 | CASSYSHREKLFF | TGTGCCAGCAGTTACTCGCACCGGGAAAAACTGTTTTTT
. | TRBJ2-5 | . | TRBV18 | CASSPSNSRGETQYF | TGTGCCAGCTCACCAAGTAACAGTCGGGGGGAGACCCAGTACTTC
. | TRBJ2-1 | . | TRBV27 | CASKGVRWDNEQFF | TGTGCCAGCAAGGGGGTGAGGTGGGACAATGAGCAGTTCTTC
. | TRBJ1-6 | . | TRBV6-5 | CASSLHTGKDSPLHF | TGTGCCAGCAGCCTTCACACAGGGAAGGATTCACCCCTCCACTTT
. | TRBJ2-5 | TRBD2 | TRBV28 | CASSTPGRVRETQYF | TGTGCCAGCAGCACCCCAGGGAGGGTTCGCGAGACCCAGTACTTC
. | TRBJ2-7 | TRBD2 | TRBV7-2 | CASSSQSGGYEQYF | TGTGCCAGCAGCTCCCAGTCGGGGGGCTACGAGCAGTACTTC
. | TRBJ1-2 | TRBD1 | TRBV6-5 | CASSFTGTGYGYTF | TGTGCCAGCAGTTTCACCGGGACAGGTTATGGCTACACCTTC
once | TRBJ2-7 | . | TRBV5-8 | CASSGTLLVYEQYF | TGTGCCAGCAGCGGGACTTTATTGGTCTACGAGCAGTACTTC
. | TRBJ1-3 | . | TRBV7-9 | CASSLAGRDRDTIYF | TGTGCCAGCAGCTTAGCGGGCAGGGATCGAGACACCATATATTTT
. | TRBJ2-7 | TRBD2 | TRBV28 | CASSSPLTSGRADEQYF | TGTGCCAGCAGTTCCCCACTAACTAGCGGGAGGGCCGACGAGCAGTACTTC
. | TRBJ1-4 | TRBD1 | TRBV2 | CASNRQGKEKLFF | TGTGCCAGCAATAGACAGGGGAAGGAAAAACTGTTTTTT
few | TRBJ2-1 | TRBD1 | TRBV10-3 | CANGQGAFDEQFF | TGTGCCAACGGACAGGGGGCTTTCGATGAGCAGTTCTTC
once | TRBJ2-1 | . | TRBV20-1 | CSARDHLDAFF | TGCAGTGCTAGAGATCACCTAGATGCGTTCTTC
. | TRBJ1-4 | . | TRBV30 | CASSERNLEKLFF | TGTGCCTCTTCAGAGAGGAACCTTGAAAAACTGTTTTTT
. | TRBJ2-1 | TRBD2 | TRBV30 | CAWRRAGDYNEQFF | TGTGCCTGGAGAAGAGCGGGAGACTACAATGAGCAGTTCTTC
. | TRBJ1-5 | TRBD1 | TRBV19 | CASSDRADQPQHF | TGTGCCAGTAGCGACAGGGCCGATCAGCCCCAGCATTTT
. | TRBJ2-1 | . | TRBV30 | CAWSVLREPHNEQFF | TGTGCCTGGAGTGTACTACGGGAGCCCCACAATGAGCAGTTCTTC
. | TRBJ2-7 | . | TRBV28 | CASSAGGQSYEQYF | TGTGCCAGCAGTGCCGGGGGGCAGTCCTACGAGCAGTACTTC
. | TRBJ2-1 | . | TRBV7-9 | CASSLLGGAYNEQFF | TGTGCCAGCAGCTTGCTCGGAGGGGCCTACAATGAGCAGTTCTTC
few | TRBJ1-5 | TRBD1 | TRBV10-2 | CASSEVGQGKFSNQPQHF | TGCGCCAGCAGTGAGGTGGGACAGGGGAAATTTAGCAATCAGCCCCAGCATTTT
. | TRBJ1-2 | . | TRBV7-9 | CASSLGQLGGYTF | TGTGCCAGCAGCTTAGGACAGTTGGGAGGCTACACCTTC
. | TRBJ2-7 | TRBD2 | TRBV28 | CASSLLTSGNSYEQYF | TGTGCCAGCAGTTTACTGACTAGCGGAAACTCCTACGAGCAGTACTTC
. | TRBJ2-5 | . | TRBV5-1 | CASSLSLQVETQYF | TGCGCCAGCAGCTTGAGCTTACAGGTGGAGACCCAGTACTTC
. | TRBJ2-2 | TRBD1 | TRBV4-1 | CASSPGTVFTGELFF | TGCGCCAGCAGCCCCGGGACAGTCTTCACCGGGGAGCTGTTTTTT
. | TRBJ1-3 | TRBD1 | TRBV5-1 | CASSFRGPGNTIYF | TGCGCCAGCAGCTTTAGGGGGCCTGGAAACACCATATATTTT
once | TRBJ2-5 | TRBD2 | TRBV5-1 | CASSPLGGSGETQYF | TGCGCCAGCAGTCCTCTCGGGGGGAGCGGTGAGACCCAGTACTTC
. | TRBJ1-5 | . | TRBV5-6 | CASSLGLANQPQHF | TGTGCCAGCAGCTTGGGTCTGGCCAATCAGCCCCAGCATTTT
. | TRBJ1-5 | . | TRBV11-2 | CASSRERGQPQHF | TGTGCCAGCAGCCGAGAAAGGGGTCAGCCCCAGCATTTT
. | TRBJ1-6 | . | TRBV6-6 | CAIPSGGADSPLHF | TGTGCCATCCCGTCGGGGGGCGCCGATTCACCCCTCCACTTT
. | TRBJ1-2 | . | TRBV5-1 | CASSLDGLNYGYTF | TGCGCCAGCAGCTTGGACGGACTGAACTATGGCTACACCTTC
. | TRBJ2-7 | . | TRBV18 | CASSPGQGRFEQYF | TGTGCCAGCTCACCCGGGCAGGGTCGGTTCGAGCAGTACTTC
. | TRBJ1-6 | TRBD1 | TRBV4-2 | CASSQDPGQGISPLHF | TGTGCCAGCAGCCAAGACCCGGGACAGGGAATCTCACCCCTCCACTTT
. | TRBJ2-1 | . | TRBV5-1 | CASSLESLLIYNEQFF | TGCGCCAGCAGCTTGGAATCACTATTGATTTACAATGAGCAGTTCTTC